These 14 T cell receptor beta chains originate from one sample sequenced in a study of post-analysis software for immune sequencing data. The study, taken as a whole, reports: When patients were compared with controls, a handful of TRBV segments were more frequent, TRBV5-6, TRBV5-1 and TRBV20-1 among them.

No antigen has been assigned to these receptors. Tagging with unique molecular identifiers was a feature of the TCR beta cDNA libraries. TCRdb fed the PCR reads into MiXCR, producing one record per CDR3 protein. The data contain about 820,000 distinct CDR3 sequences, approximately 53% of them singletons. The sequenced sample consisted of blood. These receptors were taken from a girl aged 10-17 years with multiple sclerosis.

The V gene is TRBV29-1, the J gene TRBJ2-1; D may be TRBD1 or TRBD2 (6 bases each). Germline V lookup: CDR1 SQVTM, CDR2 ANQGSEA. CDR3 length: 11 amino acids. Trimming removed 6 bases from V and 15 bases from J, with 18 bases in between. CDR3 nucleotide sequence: TGCAGCGTGCTAGTAGGGGGGATCGGGTTCTTC. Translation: CSVLVGGIGFF.

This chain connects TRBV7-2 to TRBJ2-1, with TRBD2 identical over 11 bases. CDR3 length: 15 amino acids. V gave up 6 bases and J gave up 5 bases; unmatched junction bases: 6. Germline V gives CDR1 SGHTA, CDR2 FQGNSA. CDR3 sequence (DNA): TGTGCCAGCAGTCGACTAGCGGGAACCCACAATGAGCAGTTCTTC. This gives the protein CASSRLAGTHNEQFF. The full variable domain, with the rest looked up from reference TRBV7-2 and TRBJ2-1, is GAGVSQSPSNKVTEKGKDVELRCDPISGHTALYWYRQSLGQGLEFLIYFQGNSAPDKSGLPSDRFSAERTGGSVSTLTIQRTQQEDSAVYLCASSRLAGTHNEQFFGPGTRLTVL.

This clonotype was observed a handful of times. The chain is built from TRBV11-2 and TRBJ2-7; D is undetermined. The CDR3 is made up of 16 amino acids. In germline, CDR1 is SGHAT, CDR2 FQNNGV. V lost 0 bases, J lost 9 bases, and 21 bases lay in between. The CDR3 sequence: CASSLEGYGSANVQYF. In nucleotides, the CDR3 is TGTGCCAGCAGCTTAGAGGGCTATGGGTCCGCCAACGTGCAGTACTTC.

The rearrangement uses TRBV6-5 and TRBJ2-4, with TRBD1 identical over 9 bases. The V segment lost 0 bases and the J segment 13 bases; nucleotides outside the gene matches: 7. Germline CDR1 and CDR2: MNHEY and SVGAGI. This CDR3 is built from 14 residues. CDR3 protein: CASSYSGTGHEQYF. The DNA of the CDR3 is TGTGCCAGCAGTTACTCAGGGACAGGGCATGAGCAGTACTTC.

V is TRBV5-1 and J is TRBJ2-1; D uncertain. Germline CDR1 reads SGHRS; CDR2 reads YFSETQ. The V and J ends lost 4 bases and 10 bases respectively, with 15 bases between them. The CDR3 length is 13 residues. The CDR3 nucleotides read TGCGCCAGCAGCCCGATGGACGGGTGGGAGCAGTTCTTC. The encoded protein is CASSPMDGWEQFF.

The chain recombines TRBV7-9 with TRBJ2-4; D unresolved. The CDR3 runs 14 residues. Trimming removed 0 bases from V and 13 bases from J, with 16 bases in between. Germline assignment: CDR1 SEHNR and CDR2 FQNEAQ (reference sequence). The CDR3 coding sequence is TGTGCCAGCAGCTTAGCGGGCCCAATGGATGAGCAGTACTTC. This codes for CASSLAGPMDEQYF. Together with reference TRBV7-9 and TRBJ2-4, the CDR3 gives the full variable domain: DTGVSQNPRHKITKRGQNVTFRCDPISEHNRLYWYRQTLGQGPEFLTYFQNEAQLEKSRLLSDRFSAERPKGSFSTLEIQRTEQGDSAMYLCASSLAGPMDEQYFGAGTRLSVL.

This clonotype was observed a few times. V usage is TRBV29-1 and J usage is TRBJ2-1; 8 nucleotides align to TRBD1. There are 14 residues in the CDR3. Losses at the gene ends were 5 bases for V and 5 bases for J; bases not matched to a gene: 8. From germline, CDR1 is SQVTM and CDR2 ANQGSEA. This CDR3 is CSVIRQGKNNEQFF. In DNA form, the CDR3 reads TGCAGCGTTATAAGACAGGGGAAGAACAATGAGCAGTTCTTC.

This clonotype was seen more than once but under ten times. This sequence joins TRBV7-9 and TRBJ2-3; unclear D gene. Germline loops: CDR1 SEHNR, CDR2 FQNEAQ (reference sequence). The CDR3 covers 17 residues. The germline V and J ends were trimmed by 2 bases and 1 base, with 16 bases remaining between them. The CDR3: CASSLTTSDRGTDTQYF. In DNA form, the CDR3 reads TGTGCCAGCAGCTTAACGACGAGTGATAGGGGCACAGATACGCAGTATTTT.

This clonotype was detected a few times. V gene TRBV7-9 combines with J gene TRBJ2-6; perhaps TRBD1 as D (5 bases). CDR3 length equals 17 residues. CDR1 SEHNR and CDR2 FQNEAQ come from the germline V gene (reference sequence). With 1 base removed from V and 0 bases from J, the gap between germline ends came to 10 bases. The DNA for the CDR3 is TGTGCCAGCAGCTTAGGGGGCAGAAGCTCTGGGGCCAACGTCCTGACTTTC. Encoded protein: CASSLGGRSSGANVLTF.

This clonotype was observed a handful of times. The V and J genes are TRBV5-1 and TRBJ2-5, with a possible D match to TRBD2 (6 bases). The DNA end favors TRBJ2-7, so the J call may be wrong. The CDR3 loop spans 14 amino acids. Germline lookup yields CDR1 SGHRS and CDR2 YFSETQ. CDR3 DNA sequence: TGCGCCAGCAGTGGAGGGGCGGAGGGTATCGAGCAGTACTTC. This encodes CASSGGAEGIEQYF.

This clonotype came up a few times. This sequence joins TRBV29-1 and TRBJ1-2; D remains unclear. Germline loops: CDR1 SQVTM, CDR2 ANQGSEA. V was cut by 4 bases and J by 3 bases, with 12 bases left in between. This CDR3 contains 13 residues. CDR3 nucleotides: TGCAGCGTTGGACGTTCAGACGACTATGGCTACACCTTC. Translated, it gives CSVGRSDDYGYTF.

The CDR3 coding sequence is TGTGCCAGCAGCTCTCGAGGGGAAAACATTCAGTACTTC. This encodes CASSSRGENIQYF. The chain has TRBV7-9 and TRBJ2-4, with D possibly called TRBD1 or TRBD2 (5 bases each). V lost 4 bases and J lost 5, with 9 bases in between. Looked up from germline, CDR1 is SEHNR and CDR2 is FQNEAQ (reference sequence). This CDR3 contains 13 residues.

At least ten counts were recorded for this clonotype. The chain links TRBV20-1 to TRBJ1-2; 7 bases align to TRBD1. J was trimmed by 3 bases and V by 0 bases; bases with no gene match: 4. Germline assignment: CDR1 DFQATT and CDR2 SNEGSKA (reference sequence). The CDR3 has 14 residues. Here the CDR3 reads CSARDYGTDYGYTF. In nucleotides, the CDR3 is TGCAGTGCTAGAGACTACGGGACAGACTATGGCTACACCTTC.

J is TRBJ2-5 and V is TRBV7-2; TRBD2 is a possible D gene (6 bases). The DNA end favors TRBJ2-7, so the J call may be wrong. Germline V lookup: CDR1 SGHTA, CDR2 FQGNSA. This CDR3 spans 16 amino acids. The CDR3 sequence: CASSLLGGEAVGEQYF. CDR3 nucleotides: TGTGCCAGCAGCTTATTGGGCGGGGAAGCCGTCGGCGAGCAGTACTTC.